This TCR beta chain emerged from a study of T cell responses to AZD1222 COVID-19 vaccine (dated by TCRdb to about 2021). Regarding the complete study: A total of 240 or so trial participants underwent TCR sequencing, of whom 207 had received two doses of AZD1222 and around 25 had received two doses of the MenACWY control vaccine. Trial participants were enrolled by age into 18-55, 56-69 and 70-plus year subgroups, with around 140, 26 and 57 TCR-sequenced participants respectively.

In the paper's terms, the time point label means: about 28 days (+/-7) after the second vaccine dose. AZD1222 recipients with second doses at about 4 weeks or about 12 weeks were pooled, because spike-specific TCR depth and breadth did not differ between schedules. Samples from vaccinated people were obtained from the UK trials COV001 and COV002, which included a single-blind randomized controlled phase 2/3 trial of AZD1222 (ChAdOx1 nCoV-19) in healthy adults. For TCRbeta chain sequencing, PBMC samples from trial participants were taken at day 0 and at day 28 after the second dose. The sample holds a few counts of this clone. Its binding antigen is unknown. Base quality data are lacking; no much larger clone is found one base away. The CDR3 regions of human TCRbeta chains were analyzed by immunosequencing. Per the source publication's procedure: TCRs in the repertoires were matched against a reference library of SARS-CoV-2-specific TCRs that had been generated with the MIRA antigen-specificity platform. Breadth meant the fraction of unique TCRs that were SARS-CoV-2-associated, whereas depth meant the fraction of total T cells that were SARS-CoV-2-associated. Using the MIRA data, each spike-specific TCR was mapped to the spike region that the TCR reacts to and placed in a CD4 or CD8 class. Log10-transformed breadth and depth values were compared by one-way ANOVA with Sidak's multiple comparisons tests. Imported from immuneACCESS, the table was reduced by TCRdb to in-frame sequences with V and J called. These copies leave out some clones; in studies compared against another copy, an unresolved V gene accounts for under half, and the cause of the remainder is not known. V and J calls and clone size follow that table, whereas D and trimming were derived from the DNA. The sample table shows tens of thousands of clones, and 85% are seen once. The ten largest account for 4.5% of the sample.

Summary of the overall study and its limitations: The whole spike protein was spanned by vaccine-associated CD4 TCRs, and dominant responses were seen in regions 160-218 and 743-854. Because no day 14 peak-response samples were available, repertoires were characterized only after the peak T cell response. After two AZD1222 doses, spike-specific TCR breadth and depth were significantly higher than at day 0 and than in MenACWY recipients. In the small 56-69-year group, the increase in depth fell short of significance, most likely because of low power. Nearly half of unique spike-specific TCRs reportedly recognized epitopes outside regions mutated in the B.1.351 and B.1.1.7 variants. Conclusions about previously exposed vaccinees are limited because only 5 or 6 AZD1222 recipients were SARS-CoV-2 seropositive at baseline. Participants were mostly white British and included more females than males, and it was suggested by the authors that clonal diversity may have been underestimated.

V and J are truncated by 4 bases and 2 bases respectively, leaving an intervening sequence of 3 bases. CDR1 and CDR2, per the germline V gene, are KGHDR and SFDVKD. The cysteine opens and the phenylalanine closes a CDR3 of 12 amino acids. The DNA shown is the 36-base CDR3, in frame from base 1. The chain is encoded by TRBV24-1 joined to TRBJ2-3; the D segment cannot be called with confidence. Sample: peripheral blood, taken 28 days after the second AZD1222 dose. The receptor's source is an adult who received the AZD1222 COVID-19 vaccine. The DNA sequence follows: TGTGCCACCAGTGAAACCACAGATACGCAGTATTTT. This encodes CATSETTDTQYF.